The TCR beta chain under discussion was sequenced for a study of T cell changes during pregnancy in multiple sclerosis. The repertoire was sequenced with immunoSEQ multiplex PCR; TCRdb's copy has only in-frame clones and lacks some. This table has 55,000 to 65,000 clones, around 90% appearing once. Germline trimming cut 8 bases from V and 6 bases from J; bases unmatched to any gene: 9. The CDR3 is 13 amino acids. The germline V gene has CDR1 MDHEN and CDR2 SYDVKM. The sequencing used peripheral blood, collected in the first trimester of pregnancy. This sequence was found in a female donor in good health, enrolled as a control in a pregnancy study. This chain connects TRBV28 to TRBJ2-7; 8 positions match TRBD2. Written as DNA, the CDR3 is TGTGCCAGCGGTCGGGAGGGACGGCGCGAGCAGTACTTC. Amino acids: CASGREGRREQYF.